The T cell receptor (beta chain) under discussion was sequenced for a study of pediatric ulcerative colitis. Study results and limitations: Ulcerative colitis patients shared more blood-rectal clones than controls. Repertoires came from total lymphocyte DNA, not specific subsets. No controls had the two rectal clonotypes shared by ulcerative colitis patients.

Comment on this clone: Its specificity is not known.

The protocol was immunoSEQ multiplex PCR, while the TCRdb copy is restricted to in-frame clones and leaves out a portion. The sample carries tens of thousands of clones, around 86% recorded once. Germline-derived CDR1 and CDR2 are MNHEY and SMNVEV (reference sequence). The CDR3 totals 14 residues. The chain recombines TRBV27 with TRBJ2-5, with a possible D match to TRBD1 (5 bases). The J call could be wrong; TRBJ2-7 is a better fit for the DNA end. Sequencing used blood. This sequence was found in a boy between 10 and 17 years old who was a control in a study of pediatric ulcerative colitis. Here the CDR3 DNA reads TGTGCCAGCAGTTCACAGGTAAAGAGATACGAGCAGTACTTC. Encoded protein: CASSSQVKRYEQYF.